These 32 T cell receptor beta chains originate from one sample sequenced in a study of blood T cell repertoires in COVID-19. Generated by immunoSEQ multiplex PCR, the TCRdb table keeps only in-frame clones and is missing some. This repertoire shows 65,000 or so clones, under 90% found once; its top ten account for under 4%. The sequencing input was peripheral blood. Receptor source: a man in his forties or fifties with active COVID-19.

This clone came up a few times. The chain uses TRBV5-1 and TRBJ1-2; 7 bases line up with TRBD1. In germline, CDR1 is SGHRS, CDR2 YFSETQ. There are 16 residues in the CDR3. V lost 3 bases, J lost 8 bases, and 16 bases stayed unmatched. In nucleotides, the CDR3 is TGCGCCAGCAGCTCGATTCGAGGGGGCCCTAATCGGGGCTACACCTTC. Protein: CASSSIRGGPNRGYTF.

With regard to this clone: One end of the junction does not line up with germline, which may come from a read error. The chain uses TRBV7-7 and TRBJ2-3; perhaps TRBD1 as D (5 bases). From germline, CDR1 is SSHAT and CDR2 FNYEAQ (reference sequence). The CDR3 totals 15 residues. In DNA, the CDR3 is TGTGCTAGCAGCCCCGACAGAGCTAGCACAGATACGCAGTATTTT. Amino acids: CASSPDRASTDTQYF.

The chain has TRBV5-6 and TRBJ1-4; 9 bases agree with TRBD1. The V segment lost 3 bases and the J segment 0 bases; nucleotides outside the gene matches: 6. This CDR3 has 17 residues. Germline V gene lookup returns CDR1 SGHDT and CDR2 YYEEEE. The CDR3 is CASSWGQGTATNEKLFF. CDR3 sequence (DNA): TGTGCCAGCAGCTGGGGACAGGGAACTGCAACTAATGAAAAACTGTTTTTT.

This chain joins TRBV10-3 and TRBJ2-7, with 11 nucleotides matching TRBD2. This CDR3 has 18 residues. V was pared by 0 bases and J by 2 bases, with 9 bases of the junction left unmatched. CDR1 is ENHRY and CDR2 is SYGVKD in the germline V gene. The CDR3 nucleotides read TGTGCCATCAGTGAGTCGGGGGGGCTAGCGGGAGGAACCTACGAGCAGTACTTC. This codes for CAISESGGLAGGTYEQYF.

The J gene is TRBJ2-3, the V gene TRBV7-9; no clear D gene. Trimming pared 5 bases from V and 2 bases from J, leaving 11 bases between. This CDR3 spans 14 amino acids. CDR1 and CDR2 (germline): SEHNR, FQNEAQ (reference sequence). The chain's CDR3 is CASSPTQNTDTQYF. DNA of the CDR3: TGTGCCAGCAGCCCCACCCAGAACACAGATACGCAGTATTTT.

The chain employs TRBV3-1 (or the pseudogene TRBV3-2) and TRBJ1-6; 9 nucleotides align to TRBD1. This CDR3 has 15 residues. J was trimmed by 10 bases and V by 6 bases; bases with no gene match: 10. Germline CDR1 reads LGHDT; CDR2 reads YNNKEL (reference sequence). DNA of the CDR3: TGTGCCAGCAGACGAGCCGGGACAGGGCAATCACCCCTCCACTTT. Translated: CASRRAGTGQSPLHF.

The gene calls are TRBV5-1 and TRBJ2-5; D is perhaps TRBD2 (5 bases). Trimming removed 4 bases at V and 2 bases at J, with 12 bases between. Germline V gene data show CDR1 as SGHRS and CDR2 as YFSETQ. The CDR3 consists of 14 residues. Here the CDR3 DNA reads TGCGCCAGCAGCCGCAGCGGCCAACAAGAGACCCAGTACTTC. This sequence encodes CASSRSGQQETQYF.

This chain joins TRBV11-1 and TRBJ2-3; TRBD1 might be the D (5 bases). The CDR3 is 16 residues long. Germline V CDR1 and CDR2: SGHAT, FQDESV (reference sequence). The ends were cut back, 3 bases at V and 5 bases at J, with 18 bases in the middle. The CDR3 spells CASSFRQPHGQDTQYF. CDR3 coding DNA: TGTGCCAGCAGCTTCCGACAGCCCCACGGCCAAGATACGCAGTATTTT.

CDR3 in DNA: TGTGCCAGCAGCTTAGACAGTTACAATGAGCAGTTCTTC. As protein: CASSLDSYNEQFF. V gene TRBV7-9 combines with J gene TRBJ2-1; D remains ambiguous. Germline CDR1 SEHNR, CDR2 FQNEAQ (reference sequence). The CDR3 consists of 13 residues. V was pared by 1 base and J by 4 bases, with 5 bases between.

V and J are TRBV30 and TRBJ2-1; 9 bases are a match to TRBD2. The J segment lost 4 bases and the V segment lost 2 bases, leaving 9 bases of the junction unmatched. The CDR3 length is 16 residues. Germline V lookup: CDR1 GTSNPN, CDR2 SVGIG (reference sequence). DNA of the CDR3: TGTGCCTGGAGTTCTCTAGCGGGACTCCAGTACAATGAGCAGTTCTTC. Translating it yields CAWSSLAGLQYNEQFF.

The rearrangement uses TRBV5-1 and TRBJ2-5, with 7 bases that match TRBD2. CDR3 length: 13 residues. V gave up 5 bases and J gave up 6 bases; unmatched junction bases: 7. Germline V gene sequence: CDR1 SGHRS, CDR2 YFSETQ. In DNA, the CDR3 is TGCGCCAGCAGTCCAGGACTAGTTCAGACCCAGTACTTC. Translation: CASSPGLVQTQYF. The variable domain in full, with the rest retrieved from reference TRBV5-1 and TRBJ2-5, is KAGVTQTPRYLIKTRGQQVTLSCSPISGHRSVSWYQQTPGQGLQFLFEYFSETQRNKGNFPGRFSGRQFSNSRSEMNVSTLELGDSALYLCASSPGLVQTQYFGPGTRLLVL.

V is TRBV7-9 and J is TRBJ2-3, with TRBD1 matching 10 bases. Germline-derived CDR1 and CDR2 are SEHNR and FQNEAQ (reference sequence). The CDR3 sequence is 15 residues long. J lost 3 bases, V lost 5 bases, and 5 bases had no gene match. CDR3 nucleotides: TGTGCCAGCAGCACGGGACAGGGGCAGACAGATACGCAGTATTTT. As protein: CASSTGQGQTDTQYF. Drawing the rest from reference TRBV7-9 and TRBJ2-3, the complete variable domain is DTGVSQNPRHKITKRGQNVTFRCDPISEHNRLYWYRQTLGQGPEFLTYFQNEAQLEKSRLLSDRFSAERPKGSFSTLEIQRTEQGDSAMYLCASSTGQGQTDTQYFGPGTRLTVL.

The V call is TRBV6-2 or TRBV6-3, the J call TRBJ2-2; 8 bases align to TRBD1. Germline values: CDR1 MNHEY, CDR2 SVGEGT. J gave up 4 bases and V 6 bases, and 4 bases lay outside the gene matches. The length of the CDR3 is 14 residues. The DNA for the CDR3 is TGTGCCAGCAGCCGGACAGGGCGCACCGGGGAGCTGTTTTTT. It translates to CASSRTGRTGELFF.

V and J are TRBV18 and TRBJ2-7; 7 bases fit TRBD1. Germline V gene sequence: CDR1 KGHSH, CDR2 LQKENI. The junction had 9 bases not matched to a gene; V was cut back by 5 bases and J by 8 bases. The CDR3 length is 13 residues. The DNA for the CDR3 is TGTGCCAGCTCATCCACAGGGGCCGGAAAGCAGTACTTC. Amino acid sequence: CASSSTGAGKQYF.

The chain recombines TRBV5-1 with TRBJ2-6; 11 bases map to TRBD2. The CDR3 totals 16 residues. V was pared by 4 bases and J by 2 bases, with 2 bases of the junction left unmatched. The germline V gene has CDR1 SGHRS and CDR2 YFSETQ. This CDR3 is CASSPTSGTGANVLTF. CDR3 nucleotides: TGCGCCAGCAGCCCGACTAGCGGGACTGGGGCCAACGTCCTGACTTTC.

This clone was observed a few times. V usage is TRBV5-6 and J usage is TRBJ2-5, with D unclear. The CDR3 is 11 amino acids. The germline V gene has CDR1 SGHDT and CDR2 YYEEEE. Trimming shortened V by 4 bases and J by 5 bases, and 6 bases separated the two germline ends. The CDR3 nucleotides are TGTGCCAGCAGCCTAAAGGAGACCCAGTACTTC. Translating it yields CASSLKETQYF.

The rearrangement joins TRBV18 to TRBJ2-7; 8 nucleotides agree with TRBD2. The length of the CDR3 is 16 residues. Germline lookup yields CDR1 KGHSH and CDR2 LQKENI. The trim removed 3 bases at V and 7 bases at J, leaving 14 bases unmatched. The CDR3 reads CASSPTLAGTSREQYF. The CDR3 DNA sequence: TGTGCCAGCTCACCTACGTTAGCGGGAACCTCGAGAGAGCAGTACTTC.

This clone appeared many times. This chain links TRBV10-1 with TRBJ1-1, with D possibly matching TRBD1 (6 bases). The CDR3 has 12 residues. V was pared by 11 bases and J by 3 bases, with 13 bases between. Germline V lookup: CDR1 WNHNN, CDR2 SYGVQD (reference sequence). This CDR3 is CARGGWDTEAFF. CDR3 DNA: TGCGCCCGCGGGGGCTGGGACACTGAAGCTTTCTTT.

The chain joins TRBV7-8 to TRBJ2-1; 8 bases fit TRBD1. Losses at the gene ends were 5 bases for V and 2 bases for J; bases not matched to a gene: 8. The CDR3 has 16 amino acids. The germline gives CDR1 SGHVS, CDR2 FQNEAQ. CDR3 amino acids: CASSPILRGPYNEQFF. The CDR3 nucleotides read TGTGCCAGCAGCCCAATCCTCAGGGGGCCCTACAATGAGCAGTTCTTC.

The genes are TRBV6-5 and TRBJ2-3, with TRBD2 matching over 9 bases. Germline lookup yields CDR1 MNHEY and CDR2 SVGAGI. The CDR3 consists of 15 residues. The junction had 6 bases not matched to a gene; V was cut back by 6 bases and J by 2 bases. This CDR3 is CASRPRTSVTDTQYF. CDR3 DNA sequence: TGTGCCAGCAGACCAAGGACTAGCGTCACAGATACGCAGTATTTT.

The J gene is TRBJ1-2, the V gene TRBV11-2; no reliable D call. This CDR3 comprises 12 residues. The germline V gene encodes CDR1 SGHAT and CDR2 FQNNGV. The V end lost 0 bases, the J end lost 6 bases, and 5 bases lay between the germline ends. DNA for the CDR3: TGTGCCAGCAGCTTAGAAGGAGATGGCTACACCTTC. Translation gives CASSLEGDGYTF. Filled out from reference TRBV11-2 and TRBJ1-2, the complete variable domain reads EAGVAQSPRYKIIEKRQSVAFWCNPISGHATLYWYQQILGQGPKLLIQFQNNGVVDDSQLPKDRFSAERLKGVDSTLKIQPAKLEDSAVYLCASSLEGDGYTFGSGTRLTVV.

The DNA of the CDR3 is TGTGCCAGCAGCCAAGTAAGGGGGCGCGAGCAGTACTTC. This gives the protein CASSQVRGREQYF. The chain joins TRBV7-2 to TRBJ2-7; 7 positions agree with TRBD1. Losses at the gene ends were 5 bases for V and 6 bases for J; bases not matched to a gene: 7. Per the germline V gene, CDR1 is SGHTA and CDR2 is FQGNSA. The length of the CDR3 is 13 residues.

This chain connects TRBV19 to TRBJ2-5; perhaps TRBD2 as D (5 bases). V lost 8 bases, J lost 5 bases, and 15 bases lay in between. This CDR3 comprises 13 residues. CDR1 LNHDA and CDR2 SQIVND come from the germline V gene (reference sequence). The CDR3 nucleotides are TGTGCCAGTTCTTATAGTAGGAGGGAGACCCAGTACTTC. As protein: CASSYSRRETQYF.

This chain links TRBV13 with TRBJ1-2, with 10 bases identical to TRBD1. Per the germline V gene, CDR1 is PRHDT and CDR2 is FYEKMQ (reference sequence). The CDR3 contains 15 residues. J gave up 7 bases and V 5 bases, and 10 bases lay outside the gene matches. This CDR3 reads CASSTLTGGTGGYTF. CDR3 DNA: TGTGCCAGCAGCACTCTGACAGGGGGCACTGGTGGCTACACCTTC.

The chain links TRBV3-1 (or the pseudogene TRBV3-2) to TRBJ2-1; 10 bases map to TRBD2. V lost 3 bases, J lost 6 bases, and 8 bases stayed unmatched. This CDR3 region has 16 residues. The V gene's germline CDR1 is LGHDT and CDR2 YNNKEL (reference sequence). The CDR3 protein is CASSQDPGLASNEQFF. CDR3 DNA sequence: TGTGCCAGCAGCCAGGACCCGGGACTAGCGTCCAATGAGCAGTTCTTC.

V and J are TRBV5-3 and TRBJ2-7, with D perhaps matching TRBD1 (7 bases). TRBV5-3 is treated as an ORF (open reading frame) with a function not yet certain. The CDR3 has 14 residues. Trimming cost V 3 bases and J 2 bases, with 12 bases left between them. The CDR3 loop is CARSSGGSPYEQYF. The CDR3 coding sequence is TGTGCCAGAAGCTCAGGGGGGTCCCCCTACGAGCAGTACTTC.

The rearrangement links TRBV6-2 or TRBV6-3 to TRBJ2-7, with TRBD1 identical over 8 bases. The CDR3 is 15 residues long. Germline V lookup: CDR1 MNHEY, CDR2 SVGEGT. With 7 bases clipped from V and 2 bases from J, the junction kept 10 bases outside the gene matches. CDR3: CASTPQGGQAYEQYF. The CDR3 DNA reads TGTGCCAGCACCCCCCAGGGGGGACAGGCCTACGAGCAGTACTTC.

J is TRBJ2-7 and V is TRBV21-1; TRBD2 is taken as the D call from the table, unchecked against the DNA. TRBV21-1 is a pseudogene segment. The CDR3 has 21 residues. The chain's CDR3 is CASSKALPYAKRGDEFGEQYF. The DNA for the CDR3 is TGTGCCAGCAGCAAAGCGCTGCCTTATGCTAAGCGGGGCGACGAGTTTGGTGAGCAGTACTTC.

CDR3 DNA sequence: TGTGCCAGCACCCCCGAACTAGCGGGGATCTACGAGCAGTACTTC. Translating it yields CASTPELAGIYEQYF. This sequence joins TRBV6-6 and TRBJ2-7; 10 bases fit TRBD2. V lost 7 bases and J lost 3; bases outside the gene matches: 9. CDR3 length: 15 residues. CDR1 and CDR2 (germline): MNHNY, SVGAGI (reference sequence).

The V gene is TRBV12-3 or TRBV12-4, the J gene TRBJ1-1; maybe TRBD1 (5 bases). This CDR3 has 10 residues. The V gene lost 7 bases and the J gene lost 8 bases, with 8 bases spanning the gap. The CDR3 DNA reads TGTGCCAGCACGCGGGGCGAAGCTTTCTTT. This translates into CASTRGEAFF.

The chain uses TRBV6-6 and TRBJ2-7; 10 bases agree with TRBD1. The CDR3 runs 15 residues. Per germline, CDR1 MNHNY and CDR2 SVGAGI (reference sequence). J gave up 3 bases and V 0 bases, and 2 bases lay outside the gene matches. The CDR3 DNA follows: TGTGCCAGCAGTTACTCGACAGGGGGCGGCTACGAGCAGTACTTC. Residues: CASSYSTGGGYEQYF.

For the CDR3, the DNA is TGTGCCAGCAGCCACCGATCAGGGCCAGTTTATGGCTACACCTTC. As protein: CASSHRSGPVYGYTF. The chain couples TRBV6-1 to TRBJ1-2, with D maybe TRBD1 (5 bases). Between the trimmed V and J ends, which lost 6 bases and 5 bases, there was a span of 19 bases. Germline CDR1 and CDR2: MNHNS and SASEGT. CDR3 length: 15 amino acids.